Listed below are T cell receptor beta chains from one sample, sequenced in a study of CD8 T cells in Susac syndrome. TCRdb independently ran MiXCR on the immunoSEQ multiplex PCR reads; one entry per CDR3 protein. The data show approximately 180,000 distinct CDR3 sequences, roughly 90% seen once. Sequenced sample: CD4+ T cells from PBMCs. The receptors were gathered from a human donor with Susac syndrome. Both conserved end residues are part of each CDR3. The order of the fields is J gene, V gene, clone size, D gene, CDR3 DNA, CDR3 protein. D genes are given only for firm matches. Part of the rows lack a size; the others show once, few, many or a class for expanded clones.

J: TRBJ2-2; V: TRBV12-3/TRBV12-4; size: few; D: TRBD1; DNA: TGTGCCAGCACAACTGGGACAGGGGGCCACTGGGAGCTGTTTTTT; CDR3: CASTTGTGGHWELFF
J: TRBJ2-2; V: TRBV18; size: NA; D: NA; DNA: TGTGCCAGCTCGCCAACTAGTACTCTCACCGGGGAGCTGTTTTTT; CDR3: CASSPTSTLTGELFF
J: TRBJ1-2; V: TRBV6-5; size: NA; D: NA; DNA: TGTGCCAGCAGCGCCCTCGTGGATTTCGGCTATGGCTACACCTTC; CDR3: CASSALVDFGYGYTF
J: TRBJ1-6; V: TRBV20-1; size: NA; D: NA; DNA: TGCAGTGCTAGAGAAAAGGGGCTCTTCTATAATTCACCCCTCCACTTT; CDR3: CSAREKGLFYNSPLHF
J: TRBJ1-1; V: TRBV30; size: NA; D: NA; DNA: TGTGCCTGGAGTGTTCCGGACAGACTGAACACTGAAGCTTTCTTT; CDR3: CAWSVPDRLNTEAFF
J: TRBJ1-1; V: TRBV6-1; size: few; D: NA; DNA: TGTGCCAGCAGTGAAGGGCACACTGAAGCTTTCTTT; CDR3: CASSEGHTEAFF
J: TRBJ1-5; V: TRBV19; size: NA; D: NA; DNA: TGTGCCAGTAGTATTGGGGATATAGGTCCCCAGCATTTT; CDR3: CASSIGDIGPQHF
J: TRBJ2-1; V: TRBV5-4; size: NA; D: NA; DNA: TGTGCCAGCAGCTTTGAGGGACGGCGGGGTCGCGCCTACAATGAGCAGTTCTTC; CDR3: CASSFEGRRGRAYNEQFF
J: TRBJ2-5; V: TRBV9; size: NA; D: TRBD1; DNA: TGTGCCAGCAGCGCGTCGGACAGGGGAGGCCAAGAGACCCAGTACTTC; CDR3: CASSASDRGGQETQYF
J: TRBJ1-6; V: TRBV20-1; size: few; D: NA; DNA: TGCAGTGCTAGAGGCGGGGGCCTTTATAATTCACCCCTCCACTTT; CDR3: CSARGGGLYNSPLHF